This entry features one T cell receptor (beta chain) sequence. Its antigen is undetermined. The data were taken from a study of T cell responses to AZD1222 COVID-19 vaccine. Study-wide points: Among spike-specific TCRs, nearly half reportedly target unmutated variant regions. In all cases, repertoires were sampled only after the peak T cell response. Donors skewed white British and female; clonal diversity was possibly underestimated.

Trimming cost V 2 bases and J 6 bases; bases outside gene matches: 5. The length of the CDR3 is 15 residues. CDR1 and CDR2 (germline): SGHRS, YFSETQ. Only in-frame clones appear in the TCRdb table, and some are missing; sequencing was by immunoSEQ multiplex PCR. The sample carries over 120,000 clones, approximately 89% recorded once. The V call is TRBV5-1, the J call TRBJ2-2; 9 nucleotides align to TRBD1. The starting material was peripheral blood, obtained 28 days after the second AZD1222 dose. The source of this sequence is an adult who received the AZD1222 COVID-19 vaccine. The CDR3 spells CASSFGTGSPGELFF. The CDR3 bases are TGCGCCAGCAGCTTCGGGACAGGGTCCCCCGGGGAGCTGTTTTTT.